This TCR beta chain was found in a study of naive and memory T cell subsets. Findings and caveats of the study: Each distinct alpha or beta sequence counts as one clonotype.

For this clonotype: Its target is unknown.

Two oligonucleotides, mixed equimolar, formed the beta constant-region primer covering TRBC1 and TRBC2. TCRdb passed the UMI-ligation and nested PCR reads through MiXCR, listing each CDR3 protein once. The sample shows some 100,000 distinct CDR3 sequences, 7% to 8% of them seen only once. CDR1 is KGHSH and CDR2 is LQKENI in the germline V gene. Trimming removed 0 bases from V and 6 bases from J; junction bases left unmatched: 8. There are 16 residues in the CDR3. This clonotype was obtained from a human donor in good health. The sequenced material came from central memory CD4+ T cells from blood. The gene calls are TRBV18 and TRBJ1-2; 9 positions agree with TRBD1. CDR3 sequence: CASSPPSRTGEDGYTF. CDR3 bases: TGTGCCAGCTCACCACCGAGTCGGACAGGGGAGGATGGCTACACCTTC.